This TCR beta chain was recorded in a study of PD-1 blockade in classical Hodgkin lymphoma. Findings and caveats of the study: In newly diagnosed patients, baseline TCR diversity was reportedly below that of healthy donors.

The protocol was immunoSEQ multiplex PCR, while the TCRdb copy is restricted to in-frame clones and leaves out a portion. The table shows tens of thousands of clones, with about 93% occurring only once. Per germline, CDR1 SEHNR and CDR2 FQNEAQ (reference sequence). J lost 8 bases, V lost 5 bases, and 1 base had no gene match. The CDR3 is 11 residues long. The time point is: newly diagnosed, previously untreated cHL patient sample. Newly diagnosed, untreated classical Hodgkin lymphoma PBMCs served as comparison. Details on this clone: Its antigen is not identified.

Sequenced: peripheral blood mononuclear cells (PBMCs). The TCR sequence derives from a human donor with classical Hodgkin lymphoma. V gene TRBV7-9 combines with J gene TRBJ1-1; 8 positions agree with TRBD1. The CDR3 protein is CASSRTGEAFF. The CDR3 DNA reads TGTGCCAGCAGCCGGACAGGGGAAGCTTTCTTT.